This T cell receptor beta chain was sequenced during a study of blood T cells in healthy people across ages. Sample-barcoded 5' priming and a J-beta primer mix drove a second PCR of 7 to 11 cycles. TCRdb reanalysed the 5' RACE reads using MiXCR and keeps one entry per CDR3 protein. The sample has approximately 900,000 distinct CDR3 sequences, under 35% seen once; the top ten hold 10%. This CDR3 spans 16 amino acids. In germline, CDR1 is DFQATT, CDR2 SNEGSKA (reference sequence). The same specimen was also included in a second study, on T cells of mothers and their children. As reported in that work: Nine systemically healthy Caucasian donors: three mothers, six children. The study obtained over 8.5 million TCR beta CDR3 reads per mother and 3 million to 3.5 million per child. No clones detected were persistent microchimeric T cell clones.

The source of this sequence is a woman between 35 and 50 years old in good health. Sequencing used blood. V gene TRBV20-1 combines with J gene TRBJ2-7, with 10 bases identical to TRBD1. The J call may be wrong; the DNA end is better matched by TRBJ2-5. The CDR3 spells CSAIGTGAFHQETQYF. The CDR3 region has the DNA TGCAGTGCTATCGGGACAGGGGCCTTCCACCAAGAGACCCAGTACTTC.